The sample holds one count of the clone carrying this TCR beta chain. Profiled with immunoSEQ multiplex PCR; TCRdb holds only in-frame clones, not every one. The sample shows about 170,000 clones, about 91% of them seen only once. Germline loops: CDR1 LGHDT, CDR2 YNNKEL (reference sequence). Unmatched junction bases numbered 12, after V lost 4 bases and J lost 2 bases. The CDR3 runs 17 residues. The sample originates from a study of control samples from healthy donors and cancer patients. V gene TRBV3-1 (or the pseudogene TRBV3-2) combines with J gene TRBJ2-3; TRBD2 matches at 7 bases. The sequence was obtained from a woman in her twenties or thirties in good health. What was sequenced was blood. CDR3 amino acids: CASSPVWGGSHTDTQYF. In DNA, the CDR3 is TGTGCCAGCAGCCCGGTTTGGGGCGGGAGCCACACAGATACGCAGTATTTT.